These 21 T cell receptor beta chains were all obtained from the same sample, sequenced in a study of OX40 agonist ivuxolimab in advanced cancers. Libraries were prepared by immunoSEQ multiplex PCR; TCRdb keeps only in-frame clonotypes and omits some of them. This sample has tens of thousands of clones, with over 80% found just once. Sequencing used CD4+ or CD8+ T cells sorted from blood, obtained in a trial of the OX40 agonist ivuxolimab. The receptor set was obtained from an adult with an advanced solid tumor such as melanoma, head and neck, liver or kidney cancer.

The V gene is TRBV27, the J gene TRBJ1-3; weak D call: TRBD1 (5 bases). The germline V gene encodes CDR1 MNHEY and CDR2 SMNVEV (reference sequence). Trimming stripped 5 bases from V and 2 bases from J, with 10 bases between. The CDR3 sequence is 14 residues long. CDR3 nucleotide sequence: TGTGCCAGCAGTCCACTGGGGCCTGGAAACACCATATATTTT. Amino acids: CASSPLGPGNTIYF.

This sequence joins TRBV27 and TRBJ1-5; D may be TRBD1 (6 bases). Germline loops: CDR1 MNHEY, CDR2 SMNVEV (reference sequence). The V end lost 5 bases, the J end lost 5 bases, and 13 bases lay between the germline ends. The CDR3 runs 14 residues. In DNA form, the CDR3 reads TGTGCCAGCAGTCCGCTAGGGGGGCATCAGCCCCAGCATTTT. It encodes CASSPLGGHQPQHF.

This chain connects TRBV7-8 to TRBJ1-6, with a weak D call TRBD1 (5 bases). Germline CDR1 reads SGHVS; CDR2 reads FQNEAQ. The CDR3 is 15 residues long. V lost 0 bases, J lost 7 bases, and 10 bases lay in between. The CDR3 nucleotides read TGTGCCAGCAGCTTAGCGCCCCAGGGCAATTCACCCCTCCACTTT. This sequence encodes CASSLAPQGNSPLHF.

J is TRBJ1-1 and V is TRBV20-1; D not certain. CDR1 is DFQATT and CDR2 is SNEGSKA in the germline V gene (reference sequence). V lost 0 bases, J lost 4 bases, and 3 bases lay in between. This CDR3 region has 11 residues. CDR3 DNA: TGCAGTGCTAGAGAGTCCACTGAAGCTTTCTTT. This sequence encodes CSARESTEAFF.

The chain combines TRBV2 with TRBJ1-1; a weak D match, TRBD1 (5 bases). The V gene lost 2 bases and the J gene lost 1 base, with 20 bases spanning the gap. Germline CDR1 SNHLY, CDR2 FYNNEI. This CDR3 is 18 amino acids long. CDR3 sequence reads: CASSEWGPRVGGNTEAFF. The CDR3 region has the DNA TGTGCCAGCAGTGAATGGGGACCGAGAGTCGGGGGGAACACTGAAGCTTTCTTT.

The V gene is TRBV27, the J gene TRBJ2-2, with TRBD1 matching over 7 bases. CDR3 length equals 15 residues. The germline V gene has CDR1 MNHEY and CDR2 SMNVEV (reference sequence). Trimming took 6 bases from V and 5 from J; bases not matched to a gene: 9. CDR3 protein: CASSVWTGGTGELFF. In DNA form, the CDR3 reads TGTGCCAGCAGCGTTTGGACAGGTGGGACCGGGGAGCTGTTTTTT.

The chain recombines TRBV28 with TRBJ1-2, with TRBD1 matching over 9 bases. CDR1 MDHEN and CDR2 SYDVKM come from the germline V gene. The V gene end was trimmed by 6 bases and the J gene end by 2 bases; junction bases not matched to a gene: 10. There are 16 residues in the CDR3. The CDR3 DNA sequence: TGTGCCAGCAGATCGGAAATAGGGACAGGGAACTATGGCTACACCTTC. It translates to CASRSEIGTGNYGYTF.

The DNA of the CDR3 is TGTGCCACCAGCACCGGGCCCCGGTCCGGGGAGCTGTTTTTT. As protein: CATSTGPRSGELFF. The V and J genes are TRBV15 and TRBJ2-2; D remains unclear. Trimming took off 4 bases at V and 6 bases at J, with 12 bases between the two ends. The CDR3 totals 14 residues. CDR1 and CDR2 from the germline V gene are LNHNV and YYDKDF (reference sequence). Using reference TRBV15 and TRBJ2-2 for the parts outside the CDR3, the full variable domain is DAMVIQNPRYQVTQFGKPVTLSCSQTLNHNVMYWYQQKSSQAPKLLFHYYDKDFNNEADTPDNFQSRRPNTSFCFLDIRSPGLGDTAMYLCATSTGPRSGELFFGEGSRLTVL.

The chain recombines TRBV27 with TRBJ1-2; D is uncertain. CDR1 is MNHEY, CDR2 SMNVEV, per germline (reference sequence). V lost 6 bases and J lost 8, with 16 bases in between. The CDR3 runs to 13 residues. The CDR3 protein is CASSLSGGPGYTF. The DNA for the CDR3 is TGTGCCAGCAGCCTTAGCGGTGGGCCCGGCTACACCTTC.

J is TRBJ1-1 and V is TRBV9; maybe TRBD1 (5 bases). From germline, CDR1 is SGDLS and CDR2 YYNGEE. The V and J ends lost 7 bases and 4 bases respectively, with 11 bases between them. The CDR3 loop spans 12 amino acids. CDR3: CASGGWATEAFF. The CDR3 DNA reads TGTGCCAGCGGGGGGTGGGCCACTGAAGCTTTCTTT.

The sample holds a few counts of this clone. This chain connects TRBV19 to TRBJ2-1; perhaps TRBD2 as D (5 bases). CDR1 LNHDA and CDR2 SQIVND come from the germline V gene (reference sequence). CDR3 length: 16 residues. Trimming left V 3 bases short and J 0 bases short, with 12 bases between. The DNA of the CDR3 is TGTGCCAGTAGTATGGGGTTCGGGGTCTCCTACAATGAGCAGTTCTTC. Encoded protein: CASSMGFGVSYNEQFF.

This chain links TRBV19 with TRBJ2-3; D not resolved. Germline lookup yields CDR1 LNHDA and CDR2 SQIVND (reference sequence). The CDR3 runs 14 residues. The ends were cut back, 7 bases at V and 8 bases at J, with 19 bases in the middle. CDR3 sequence reads: CASTTLTRPGTQYF. The CDR3 coding sequence is TGTGCCAGTACAACCCTGACTCGTCCCGGTACGCAGTATTTT.

This rearrangement joins TRBV5-4 to TRBJ2-7, with no clear D. The CDR3 runs 13 residues. Germline-derived CDR1 and CDR2 are SGHNT and YYREEE (reference sequence). Trimming took 0 bases from V and 3 from J, leaving 7 bases between them. Here the CDR3 DNA reads TGTGCCAGCAGCTTGGCCAGAGACTACGAGCAGTACTTC. It is translated as CASSLARDYEQYF. Full variable domain (remainder filled in from reference TRBV5-4 and TRBJ2-7): ETGVTQSPTHLIKTRGQQVTLRCSSQSGHNTVSWYQQALGQGPQFIFQYYREEENGRGNFPPRFSGLQFPNYSSELNVNALELDDSALYLCASSLARDYEQYFGPGTRLTVT.

This clone was seen only once. The CDR3 loop is CAWDGVGQPQHF. Here the CDR3 DNA reads TGTGCCTGGGATGGGGTTGGTCAGCCCCAGCATTTT. The chain combines TRBV30 with TRBJ1-5; D uncertain. From germline, CDR1 is GTSNPN and CDR2 SVGIG (reference sequence). The CDR3 has 12 amino acids. V was trimmed by 5 bases and J by 6 bases, leaving 11 bases between them.

The J gene is TRBJ1-5, the V gene TRBV19; D not resolved. The CDR3 loop spans 14 amino acids. Germline CDR1 LNHDA, CDR2 SQIVND (reference sequence). The germline V and J ends were trimmed by 2 bases and 6 bases, with 11 bases remaining between them. The CDR3 is CASSIWATGQPQHF. Written as DNA, the CDR3 is TGTGCCAGTAGTATATGGGCTACGGGTCAGCCCCAGCATTTT.

The chain links TRBV18 to TRBJ2-7; D tentatively fits TRBD1 or TRBD2 (6 bases each). CDR3 length: 15 amino acids. V lost 3 bases to trimming and J lost 3 bases, with 15 bases between them. In germline, CDR1 is KGHSH, CDR2 LQKENI. The chain's CDR3 is CASSPNRVGGYEQYF. The DNA of the CDR3 is TGTGCCAGCTCACCGAACAGGGTCGGGGGCTACGAGCAGTACTTC.

This chain uses TRBV5-6 with TRBJ2-1, with D unresolved. There are 11 residues in the CDR3. The V gene's germline CDR1 is SGHDT and CDR2 YYEEEE. V lost 4 bases to trimming and J lost 4 bases, with 3 bases between them. The CDR3: CASSTYNEQFF. The CDR3 nucleotides read TGTGCCAGCAGCACATACAATGAGCAGTTCTTC.

CDR3 DNA sequence: TGTGCCAGCAGCTTGGACTACCGGACAGCTGCCTACGAGCAGTACTTC. It codes for CASSLDYRTAAYEQYF. This sequence joins TRBV5-4 and TRBJ2-7; D might be TRBD1 (6 bases). The CDR3 has 16 residues. The germline V gene encodes CDR1 SGHNT and CDR2 YYREEE (reference sequence). The V end was cut by 0 bases, the J end by 2 bases, with 15 bases between.

The chain links TRBV4-3 to TRBJ1-1; D gene unclear. Germline CDR1 is LGHNA and CDR2 is YSLEER. CDR3 length: 13 amino acids. Trimming took 5 bases from V and 0 from J, leaving 7 bases between them. This CDR3 reads CASSLSVNTEAFF. As DNA, the CDR3 is TGCGCCAGCAGCTTGTCGGTGAACACTGAAGCTTTCTTT.

V usage is TRBV7-3 and J usage is TRBJ2-1; D assignment may be TRBD1 or TRBD2 (6 bases each). This CDR3 comprises 14 residues. CDR1 is SGHTA, CDR2 FQGTGA, per germline. Trimming took off 4 bases at V and 6 bases at J, with 13 bases between the two ends. The CDR3 DNA reads TGTGCCAGCAGCTGGGACGGGGGCATCAATGAGCAGTTCTTC. Its protein is CASSWDGGINEQFF.

The chain couples TRBV9 to TRBJ2-1, with TRBD2 matching over 8 bases. The CDR3 is made up of 15 amino acids. The germline gives CDR1 SGDLS, CDR2 YYNGEE. J gave up 3 bases and V 3 bases, and 5 bases lay outside the gene matches. The CDR3 loop is CASSGSGGSYNEQFF. In DNA, the CDR3 is TGTGCCAGCAGCGGATCGGGGGGGAGCTACAATGAGCAGTTCTTC. Full variable domain (missing parts from reference TRBV9 and TRBJ2-1): DSGVTQTPKHLITATGQRVTLRCSPRSGDLSVYWYQQSLDQGLQFLIQYYNGEERAKGNILERFSAQQFPDLHSELNLSSLELGDSALYFCASSGSGGSYNEQFFGPGTRLTVL.